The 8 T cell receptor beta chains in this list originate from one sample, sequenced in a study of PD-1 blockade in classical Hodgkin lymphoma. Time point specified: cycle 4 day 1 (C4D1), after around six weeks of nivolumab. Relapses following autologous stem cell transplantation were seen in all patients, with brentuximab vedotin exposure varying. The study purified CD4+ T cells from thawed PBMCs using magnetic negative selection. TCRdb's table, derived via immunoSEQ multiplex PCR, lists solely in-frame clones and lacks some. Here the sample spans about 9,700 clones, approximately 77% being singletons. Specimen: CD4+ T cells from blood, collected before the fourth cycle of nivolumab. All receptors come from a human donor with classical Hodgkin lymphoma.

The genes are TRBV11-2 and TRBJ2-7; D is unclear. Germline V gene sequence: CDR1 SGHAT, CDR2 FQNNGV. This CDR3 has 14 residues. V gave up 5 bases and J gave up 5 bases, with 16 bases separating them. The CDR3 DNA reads TGTGCCAGCAGCCCCTTCCTCGAACGGGACGAGCAGTACTTC. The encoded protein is CASSPFLERDEQYF.

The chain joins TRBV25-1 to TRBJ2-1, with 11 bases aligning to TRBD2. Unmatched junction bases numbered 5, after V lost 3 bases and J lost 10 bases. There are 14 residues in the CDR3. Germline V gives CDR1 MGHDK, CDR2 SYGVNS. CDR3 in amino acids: CASSDSGGVREQFF. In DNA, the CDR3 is TGTGCCAGCAGTGATAGCGGGGGGGTTCGGGAGCAGTTCTTC.

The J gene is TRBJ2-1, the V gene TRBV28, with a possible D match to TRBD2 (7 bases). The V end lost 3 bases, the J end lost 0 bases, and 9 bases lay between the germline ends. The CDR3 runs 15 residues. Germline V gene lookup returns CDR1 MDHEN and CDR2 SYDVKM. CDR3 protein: CASSFAGASYNEQFF. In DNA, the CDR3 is TGTGCCAGCAGTTTTGCGGGGGCCTCCTACAATGAGCAGTTCTTC.

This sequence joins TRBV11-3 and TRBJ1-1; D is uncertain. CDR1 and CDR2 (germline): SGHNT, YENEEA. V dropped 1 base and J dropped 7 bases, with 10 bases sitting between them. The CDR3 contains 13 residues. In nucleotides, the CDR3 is TGTGCCAGCAGCTTAGGGGAGTCCTTTGAAGCTTTCTTT. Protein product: CASSLGESFEAFF.

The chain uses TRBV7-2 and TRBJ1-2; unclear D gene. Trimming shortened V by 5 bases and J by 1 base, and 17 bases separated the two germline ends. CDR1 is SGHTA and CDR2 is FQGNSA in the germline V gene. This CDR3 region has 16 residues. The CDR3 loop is CASSRLAGLLNYGYTF. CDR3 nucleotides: TGTGCCAGCAGCCGCCTCGCCGGGCTCCTTAACTATGGCTACACCTTC.

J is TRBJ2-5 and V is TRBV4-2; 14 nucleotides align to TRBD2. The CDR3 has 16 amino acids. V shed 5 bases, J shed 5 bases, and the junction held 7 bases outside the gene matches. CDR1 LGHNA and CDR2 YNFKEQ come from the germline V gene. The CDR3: CASSSSTSGGGETQYF. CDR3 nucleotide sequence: TGTGCCAGCAGCTCCTCGACTAGCGGGGGGGGCGAGACCCAGTACTTC.

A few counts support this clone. The CDR3 spells CASSSTAGEKLFF. The CDR3 DNA is TGTGCCAGTAGTTCGACAGCCGGGGAAAAACTGTTTTTT. J is TRBJ1-4 and V is TRBV19; TRBD1 is a possible D gene (5 bases). This CDR3 is built from 13 residues. CDR1 LNHDA and CDR2 SQIVND come from the germline V gene (reference sequence). V was trimmed by 5 bases and J by 8 bases, leaving 12 bases between them.

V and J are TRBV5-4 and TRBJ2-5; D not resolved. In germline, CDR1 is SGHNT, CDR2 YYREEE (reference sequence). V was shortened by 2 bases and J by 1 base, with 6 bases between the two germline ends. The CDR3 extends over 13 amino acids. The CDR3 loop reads CASSFEVQETQYF. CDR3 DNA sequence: TGTGCCAGCAGCTTCGAGGTCCAAGAGACCCAGTACTTC.